The 30 T cell receptor beta chains in this list originate from one sample, sequenced in a study of T cell changes during pregnancy in multiple sclerosis. Produced via immunoSEQ multiplex PCR; TCRdb's table is partial and in-frame only. This table holds around 54,000 clones, around 90% found once. The specimen comprised CD4+ T cells from peripheral blood mononuclear cells, sampled after pregnancy. The source of these receptors is a female donor in good health, enrolled as a control in a pregnancy study.

The rearrangement links TRBV5-4 to TRBJ2-5, with 7 nucleotides matching TRBD1. The J segment lost 5 bases and the V segment lost 0 bases, leaving 1 base of the junction unmatched. The CDR3 sequence is 13 residues long. Per germline, CDR1 SGHNT and CDR2 YYREEE (reference sequence). The DNA for the CDR3 is TGTGCCAGCAGCTTGGACAGGGGCGAGACCCAGTACTTC. This translates into CASSLDRGETQYF.

This chain connects TRBV4-1 to TRBJ2-3, with D perhaps TRBD1 (7 bases). Germline CDR1 MGHRA, CDR2 YSYEKL. Trimming stripped 3 bases from V and 4 bases from J, with 8 bases between. The CDR3 spans 13 residues. In DNA, the CDR3 is TGCGCCAGCAGCCACAGGGGGGCAGATACGCAGTATTTT. It yields the protein CASSHRGADTQYF.

The chain has TRBV28 and TRBJ1-5; 8 nucleotides line up with TRBD1. V was clipped by 10 bases and J by 3 bases; unmatched bases: 5. Germline CDR1 MDHEN, CDR2 SYDVKM. The CDR3 is 13 residues long. This chain's CDR3 is CATRQGINQPQHF. The CDR3 DNA follows: TGTGCCACCAGACAGGGGATCAATCAGCCCCAGCATTTT.

This clone appeared a single time. The chain employs TRBV19 and TRBJ1-1, with D uncertain. V lost 1 base, J lost 1 base, and 13 bases lay in between. CDR1 LNHDA and CDR2 SQIVND come from the germline V gene (reference sequence). The CDR3 runs 16 residues. This chain's CDR3 is CASSIGAGIQNTEAFF. In nucleotides, the CDR3 is TGTGCCAGTAGTATAGGGGCGGGCATACAGAACACTGAAGCTTTCTTT.

The chain employs TRBV6-1 and TRBJ2-7; maybe TRBD1 (6 bases). The V gene lost 4 bases and the J gene lost 6 bases, with 22 bases spanning the gap. CDR3 length equals 16 residues. The germline V gene has CDR1 MNHNS and CDR2 SASEGT. The CDR3 protein is CASSGGGVYRAGEQYF. CDR3 in DNA: TGTGCCAGCAGTGGAGGTGGGGTCTACAGGGCAGGCGAGCAGTACTTC.

The chain combines TRBV6-5 with TRBJ2-7; 12 bases align to TRBD2. This CDR3 has 15 residues. Germline V lookup: CDR1 MNHEY, CDR2 SVGAGI. The junction had 7 bases not matched to a gene; V was cut back by 5 bases and J by 5 bases. CDR3 nucleotide sequence: TGTGCCAGCAGTCCCCTAGCGGGAGGGAAACACGAGCAGTACTTC. It translates to CASSPLAGGKHEQYF.

The chain combines TRBV4-1 with TRBJ1-2; 9 positions match TRBD1. V shed 5 bases, J shed 3 bases, and the junction held 7 bases outside the gene matches. Germline assignment: CDR1 MGHRA and CDR2 YSYEKL. CDR3 length: 15 residues. The DNA for the CDR3 is TGCGCCAGCAGCAGACAGGACAGGGGCGACTATGGCTACACCTTC. Translated, it gives CASSRQDRGDYGYTF.

CDR3: CASSPTGDNYGYTF. As DNA, the CDR3 is TGTGCCAGCAGCCCGACAGGTGATAACTATGGCTACACCTTC. This chain uses TRBV7-2 with TRBJ1-2, with a weak D call TRBD1 (6 bases). CDR1 SGHTA and CDR2 FQGNSA come from the germline V gene. V lost 5 bases to trimming and J lost 1 base, with 11 bases between them. CDR3 length equals 14 residues.

V gene TRBV20-1 combines with J gene TRBJ2-3, with a possible D match to TRBD1 (6 bases). The V and J ends lost 5 bases and 6 bases respectively, with 9 bases between them. CDR1 is DFQATT and CDR2 is SNEGSKA in the germline V gene (reference sequence). The CDR3 is made up of 11 amino acids. The CDR3 region is CSAVRGDTQYF. The CDR3 nucleotides read TGCAGTGCTGTAAGGGGGGATACGCAGTATTTT.

This clone was recorded once. The chain combines TRBV18 with TRBJ2-7; unclear D gene. Germline CDR1 KGHSH, CDR2 LQKENI. V dropped 2 bases and J dropped 3 bases, with 8 bases sitting between them. There are 13 residues in the CDR3. The DNA of the CDR3 is TGTGCCAGCTCACCAGGTAGTAACTACGAGCAGTACTTC. It codes for CASSPGSNYEQYF.

V is TRBV2 and J is TRBJ1-2, with D perhaps TRBD1 (6 bases). This CDR3 is built from 13 residues. The V end lost 8 bases, the J end lost 5 bases, and 15 bases lay between the germline ends. Germline CDR1 and CDR2: SNHLY and FYNNEI. The CDR3 loop is CASGGQGWYGYTF. CDR3 nucleotides: TGTGCCAGCGGGGGCCAGGGATGGTATGGCTACACCTTC.

The chain carries TRBV19 and TRBJ1-5, with TRBD1 matching over 7 bases. The junction had 5 bases not matched to a gene; V was cut back by 6 bases and J by 6 bases. From germline, CDR1 is LNHDA and CDR2 SQIVND (reference sequence). This CDR3 contains 13 residues. CDR3: CASSQGVGQPQHF. The CDR3 region has the DNA TGTGCCAGTAGCCAGGGGGTTGGTCAGCCCCAGCATTTT. Full variable domain (rest looked up from reference TRBV19 and TRBJ1-5): DGGITQSPKYLFRKEGQNVTLSCEQNLNHDAMYWYRQDPGQGLRLIYYSQIVNDFQKGDIAEGYSVSREKKESFPLTVTSAQKNPTAFYLCASSQGVGQPQHFGDGTRLSIL.

The chain combines TRBV7-8 with TRBJ1-2; 7 bases match TRBD1. The germline V gene encodes CDR1 SGHVS and CDR2 FQNEAQ. With 5 bases clipped from V and 7 bases from J, the junction kept 7 bases outside the gene matches. There are 13 residues in the CDR3. As DNA, the CDR3 is TGTGCCAGCAGCGACAGGACAGGCCGTGGCTACACCTTC. This gives the protein CASSDRTGRGYTF.

This chain links TRBV18 with TRBJ2-5, with unresolved D. Trimming took off 1 base at V and 2 bases at J, with 14 bases between the two ends. Germline-derived CDR1 and CDR2 are KGHSH and LQKENI. This CDR3 has 16 residues. CDR3 coding DNA: TGTGCCAGCTCACCACGTCGGAACAGTAAACAAGAGACCCAGTACTTC. It specifies CASSPRRNSKQETQYF.

The chain joins TRBV19 to TRBJ1-1; TRBD1 agrees at 11 bases. This CDR3 is 15 amino acids long. With 5 bases clipped from V and 4 bases from J, the junction kept 6 bases outside the gene matches. CDR1 and CDR2 from the germline V gene are LNHDA and SQIVND (reference sequence). The CDR3 DNA is TGTGCCAGTAGTCAATGGACAGGGGGCCTCACTGAAGCTTTCTTT. Protein product: CASSQWTGGLTEAFF.

In nucleotides, the CDR3 is TGTGCCAGCTCACCGGGGGGGTCTGATAGCAATCAGCCCCAGCATTTT. Its protein is CASSPGGSDSNQPQHF. The genes are TRBV18 and TRBJ1-5; tentatively, D is TRBD1 (5 bases). The CDR3 length is 16 residues. Germline lookup yields CDR1 KGHSH and CDR2 LQKENI. The ends were cut back, 3 bases at V and 0 bases at J, with 12 bases in the middle.

V usage is TRBV2 and J usage is TRBJ1-5; D is perhaps TRBD1 (5 bases). Germline CDR1 and CDR2: SNHLY and FYNNEI. Trimming took 4 bases from V and 7 from J, leaving 23 bases between them. The CDR3 totals 17 residues. In nucleotides, the CDR3 is TGTGCCAGCAGTGTATCCGACTCGGGTTCTGGGGGGCAGCCCCAGCATTTT. It is translated as CASSVSDSGSGGQPQHF.

This clone was recorded only once. The chain joins TRBV7-9 to TRBJ2-3, with D possibly TRBD2 on 6 matching bases. The CDR3 has 14 amino acids. The germline V and J ends were trimmed by 5 bases and 5 bases, with 14 bases remaining between them. Per germline, CDR1 SEHNR and CDR2 FQNEAQ (reference sequence). The DNA of the CDR3 is TGTGCCAGCAGCCCCACGGGGGTGGGAGATACGCAGTATTTT. Translation: CASSPTGVGDTQYF. Looking up the rest from reference TRBV7-9 and TRBJ2-3 gives the full variable domain: DTGVSQNPRHKITKRGQNVTFRCDPISEHNRLYWYRQTLGQGPEFLTYFQNEAQLEKSRLLSDRFSAERPKGSFSTLEIQRTEQGDSAMYLCASSPTGVGDTQYFGPGTRLTVL.

This chain links TRBV28 with TRBJ2-4; possibly TRBD2 for D (5 bases). The CDR3 extends over 19 amino acids. Trimming pared 5 bases from V and 3 bases from J, leaving 26 bases between. Germline loops: CDR1 MDHEN, CDR2 SYDVKM. CDR3 in amino acids: CASSQYSTGRDRGKNIQYF. CDR3 sequence (DNA): TGTGCCAGCAGTCAATACTCCACCGGCCGAGACCGGGGCAAAAACATTCAGTACTTC.

V usage is TRBV18 and J usage is TRBJ2-1; maybe TRBD2 (6 bases). Germline CDR1 and CDR2: KGHSH and LQKENI. The CDR3 loop spans 15 amino acids. V lost 5 bases and J 7 bases, leaving 18 bases between the germline ends. The CDR3 reads CASSEQSGPSNEQFF. CDR3 DNA sequence: TGTGCCAGCTCAGAACAGAGCGGGCCCTCGAATGAGCAGTTCTTC.

As to this clone: The junction shows a germline mismatch at one end, possibly a read error. This chain uses TRBV19 with TRBJ2-3, with 10 bases matching TRBD1. Germline V gives CDR1 LNHDA, CDR2 SQIVND (reference sequence). The CDR3 spans 14 residues. The DNA of the CDR3 is TGTGCGAGTACCGGGACAGGGGGCACAGATACGCAGTATTTT. This translates into CASTGTGGTDTQYF. Using reference TRBV19 and TRBJ2-3 for the parts outside the CDR3, the full variable domain is DGGITQSPKYLFRKEGQNVTLSCEQNLNHDAMYWYRQDPGQGLRLIYYSQIVNDFQKGDIAEGYSVSREKKESFPLTVTSAQKNPTAFYLCASTGTGGTDTQYFGPGTRLTVL.

The rearrangement links TRBV7-3 to TRBJ2-5; 9 bases line up with TRBD2. Trimming cost V 6 bases and J 5 bases; bases outside gene matches: 4. In germline, CDR1 is SGHTA, CDR2 FQGTGA. This CDR3 is built from 13 residues. The CDR3 DNA is TGTGCCAGCAGTAGCGGGGGCAGGGAGACCCAGTACTTC. Amino acids: CASSSGGRETQYF.

The chain has TRBV6-1 and TRBJ2-1, with D tentatively TRBD1 (5 bases). V lost 7 bases, J lost 8 bases, and 18 bases lay in between. CDR3 size: 14 residues. The germline gives CDR1 MNHNS, CDR2 SASEGT. The CDR3 protein is CASTLGPPSDEQFF. CDR3 nucleotides: TGTGCCAGCACCTTGGGGCCCCCGAGCGATGAGCAGTTCTTC.

The chain combines TRBV19 with TRBJ1-1, with no clear D. The CDR3 runs to 16 residues. V shed 1 base and J shed 2 bases, with 14 bases lying between them. CDR1 and CDR2 (germline): LNHDA, SQIVND (reference sequence). The CDR3 is CASSIGRQVSNTEAFF. The CDR3 DNA reads TGTGCCAGTAGTATAGGCCGGCAGGTCAGTAACACTGAAGCTTTCTTT.

V is TRBV6-1 and J is TRBJ2-3; 8 bases match TRBD2. Germline-derived CDR1 and CDR2 are MNHNS and SASEGT. After removal of 7 bases from V and 0 bases from J, the junction contained 3 bases not matched to a gene. The CDR3 spans 14 residues. In DNA form, the CDR3 reads TGTGCCAGCACCCCTAGCGGGAGCACAGATACGCAGTATTTT. This translates into CASTPSGSTDTQYF.

The chain uses TRBV5-1 and TRBJ1-5; TRBD1 is a possible D gene (6 bases). The V gene's germline CDR1 is SGHRS and CDR2 YFSETQ. V lost 0 bases, J lost 8 bases, and 12 bases lay in between. CDR3 length: 14 amino acids. CDR3 DNA sequence: TGCGCCAGCAGCTTGGAACAGGGTGGAAAGCCCCAGCATTTT. It encodes CASSLEQGGKPQHF.

The chain is built from TRBV7-8 and TRBJ2-3, with D uncertain. Germline V gene lookup returns CDR1 SGHVS and CDR2 FQNEAQ. The CDR3 consists of 15 residues. Trimming left V 1 base short and J 0 bases short, with 8 bases between. The chain's CDR3 is CASSLELLSTDTQYF. CDR3 nucleotides: TGTGCCAGCAGCTTAGAGCTCTTAAGCACAGATACGCAGTATTTT.

Concerning this clone itself: Germline and junction disagree at one end, which may indicate a read error. The J gene is TRBJ2-7, the V gene TRBV7-7; 10 bases match TRBD1. The CDR3 runs 17 residues. CDR1 SSHAT and CDR2 FNYEAQ come from the germline V gene (reference sequence). The CDR3 region has the DNA TGTGCTAGCAGCACCGAAGACAGGGGGCAGGTTACCTACGAGCAGTACTTC. It translates to CASSTEDRGQVTYEQYF.

The V and J genes are TRBV4-2 and TRBJ2-7, with 13 bases lining up with TRBD2. Germline V gene data show CDR1 as LGHNA and CDR2 as YNFKEQ. The CDR3 has 18 amino acids. V was clipped by 2 bases and J by 0 bases; unmatched bases: 7. The CDR3 DNA follows: TGTGCCAGCAGCCAATCTGGGACTAGCGGGACCTTCTCCTACGAGCAGTACTTC. Translating it yields CASSQSGTSGTFSYEQYF.

The CDR3 sequence: CASSWGLISEQYF. CDR3 nucleotide sequence: TGTGCCAGCAGCTGGGGACTAATTAGCGAGCAGTACTTC. V usage is TRBV7-9 and J usage is TRBJ2-7; 7 bases agree with TRBD2. This CDR3 contains 13 residues. After removal of 4 bases from V and 6 bases from J, the junction contained 6 bases not matched to a gene. In germline, CDR1 is SEHNR, CDR2 FQNEAQ (reference sequence).